Listed below are T cell receptor beta chains from one sample, sequenced in a study of response to subunit inactivated influenza vaccine. Each CDR3 protein gets one entry after TCRdb re-called the RT-PCR reads with MiXCR. The sample yields hundreds of thousands of distinct CDR3 sequences, 14% seen once. The starting material was PBMCs from blood, obtained 14 to 15 days before vaccination. These receptor sequences come from a man in his fifties who received an inactivated influenza vaccine. The CDR3 runs from the conserved cysteine through the conserved F or W. The order of the fields is clone size, V gene, J gene, D gene, CDR3 DNA, CDR3 protein. D genes are given only for firm matches. The listing skips clone size in some rows; elsewhere it reads once, few, many or a size class.

>.|TRBV20-1|TRBJ2-7|.
TGCAGTGCTCCCGGCAGGGTGGACTACGAGCAGTACTTC
CSAPGRVDYEQYF
>few|TRBV29-1|TRBJ1-1|TRBD1
TGCAGCGTCACAGGGGGAATGAACACTGAAGCTTTCTTT
CSVTGGMNTEAFF
>.|TRBV29-1|TRBJ2-1|.
TGCAGCGTTGAGAAGAGTCCTTCCTCCTACAATGAGCAGTTCTTC
CSVEKSPSSYNEQFF
>.|TRBV29-1|TRBJ2-1|TRBD2
TGCAGCGTCAGCGGTCCTAGCGGGAGGGCCCACAATGAGCAGTTCTTC
CSVSGPSGRAHNEQFF
>.|TRBV6-1|TRBJ2-7|TRBD1
TGTGCCAGCAGGGAAAGGACAGGGGCCTACGAGCAGTACTTC
CASRERTGAYEQYF
>few|TRBV2|TRBJ2-1|.
TGTGCCAGCGGCGCACTGGGGGGCCACAATGAGCAGTTCTTC
CASGALGGHNEQFF
>.|TRBV19|TRBJ1-5|TRBD1
TGTGCCAGTAGTACGGACAGGGGCGCAGGGCAGCCCCAGCATTTT
CASSTDRGAGQPQHF
>.|TRBV25-1|TRBJ2-7|TRBD2
TGTGCCAGCAGTGAAGTAGGACTAGCGCGTACCTACGAGCAGTACTTC
CASSEVGLARTYEQYF
>few|TRBV7-9|TRBJ1-1|TRBD1
TGTGCCAGCAGAGACAGGGTTCTGAACACTGAAGCTTTCTTT
CASRDRVLNTEAFF
>few|TRBV10-3|TRBJ2-5|.
TGTGCCATCAGGGACAGTTCCCAAGAGACCCAGTACTTC
CAIRDSSQETQYF
>.|TRBV2|TRBJ1-2|.
TGTGCCAGCAGGGACACCGGAAGTGGCTACACCTTC
CASRDTGSGYTF
>few|TRBV4-1|TRBJ2-2|TRBD1
TGCGCCAGCAGCCAGGGGACAGGGGCGTACACCGGGGAGCTGTTTTTT
CASSQGTGAYTGELFF
>few|TRBV7-3|TRBJ1-1|.
TGTGCCAGCAGCGCCGGGACCGGAGGGGAAGCTTTCTTT
CASSAGTGGEAFF
>.|TRBV10-3|TRBJ1-5|.
TGTGCCATCAGTGAGTCGGCGGGGGTCAATCAGCCCCAGCATTTT
CAISESAGVNQPQHF
>.|TRBV30|TRBJ2-3|TRBD1
TGTGCCTGGGGGACAGGGGTCCCAGATACGCAATATTTT
CAWGTGVPDTQYF
>few|TRBV7-9|TRBJ1-1|.
TGTGCCAGCAGCTTAGAAGGATTAGGAGGTGAAGCTTTCTTT
CASSLEGLGGEAFF
>few|TRBV12-3/TRBV12-4|TRBJ2-3|TRBD2
TGTGCCAGCAGTTTTGGGCGGGGGGGCCGAGGAGATACGCAGTATTTT
CASSFGRGGRGDTQYF
>.|TRBV10-3|TRBJ2-2|.
TGTGCCATCATCCTCCGGGGCGAATGGGACACCGGGGAGCTGTTTTTT
CAIILRGEWDTGELFF
>.|TRBV20-1|TRBJ2-1|TRBD2
TGCAGTGCTCAGGGACTAGCGGAGCAGTTCTTC
CSAQGLAEQFF
>.|TRBV20-1|TRBJ2-7|.
TGCAGTGCTAGAGAGGGCGGGACTTCCTACGAGCAGTACTTC
CSAREGGTSYEQYF
>.|TRBV15|TRBJ2-5|.
TGTGCCACCAGCAGTGCCCTCGAGAAGACCCAGTACTTC
CATSSALEKTQYF
>few|TRBV25-1|TRBJ1-2|TRBD1
TGTGCCAGCAGTGAATATAAGGACAGGGACTATGGCTACACCTTC
CASSEYKDRDYGYTF
>.|TRBV13|TRBJ2-7|TRBD1
TGTGCCAGCAGCTCTATGGGCGTGGGACAGGGGGCTAACGAGCAGTACTTC
CASSSMGVGQGANEQYF
>once|TRBV7-8|TRBJ1-5|.
TGTGCCAGCAGCTTAGGGGGGTTGGCAAGCAATCAGCCCCAGCATTTT
CASSLGGLASNQPQHF
>.|TRBV5-1|TRBJ2-2|TRBD1
TGCGCCAGCAGCGTGGGGACAGCGAACACCGGGGAGCTGTTTTTT
CASSVGTANTGELFF
>few|TRBV20-1|TRBJ1-6|TRBD1
TGCAGTGCTAGCCCGGGGACAGGCTATAATTCACCCCTCCACTTT
CSASPGTGYNSPLHF
>many|TRBV4-3|TRBJ2-7|.
TGCGCCAGCAGCCAAGGGCAGGGTGGCGAGCAGTACTTC
CASSQGQGGEQYF
>few|TRBV3-1|TRBJ2-5|TRBD2
TGTGCCAGCGGGGGACTAGCGGGGTTGGAGACCCAGTACTTC
CASGGLAGLETQYF
>.|TRBV5-5|TRBJ2-3|TRBD2
TGTGCCAGCAGCTTCTTAGCGGGAGAAGGAGATACGCAGTATTTT
CASSFLAGEGDTQYF
>few|TRBV12-3/TRBV12-4|TRBJ2-7|TRBD2
TGTGCCAGCAGCCCATCTGGACTAGCGGGGCCCTACGAGCAGTACTTC
CASSPSGLAGPYEQYF
>few|TRBV5-1|TRBJ2-5|TRBD1
TGCGCCAGCAGCACCCTACAGGGGTCTTACCAAGAGACCCAGTACTTC
CASSTLQGSYQETQYF
>.|TRBV29-1|TRBJ2-7|.
TGCAGCGTTGCTGACAGCACCTACGAGCAGTACTTC
CSVADSTYEQYF
>.|TRBV6-5|TRBJ2-3|TRBD2
TGTGCCAGCAGTTACGGGGTAGCGGGAGGGGGCACAGATACGCAGTATTTT
CASSYGVAGGGTDTQYF
>few|TRBV11-3|TRBJ1-1|.
TGTGCCAGCAGCAAGGACAGTGAATCCACTGAAGCTTTCTTT
CASSKDSESTEAFF
>.|TRBV7-8|TRBJ2-5|TRBD2
TGTGCCAGCAGCTCGCGGACTAGCGGGGTACCCCAAGAGACCCAGTACTTC
CASSSRTSGVPQETQYF
>few|TRBV5-1|TRBJ2-1|TRBD1
TGCGCCAGCAGCTTCCCAGGGGGCTTGAATGAGCAGTTCTTC
CASSFPGGLNEQFF